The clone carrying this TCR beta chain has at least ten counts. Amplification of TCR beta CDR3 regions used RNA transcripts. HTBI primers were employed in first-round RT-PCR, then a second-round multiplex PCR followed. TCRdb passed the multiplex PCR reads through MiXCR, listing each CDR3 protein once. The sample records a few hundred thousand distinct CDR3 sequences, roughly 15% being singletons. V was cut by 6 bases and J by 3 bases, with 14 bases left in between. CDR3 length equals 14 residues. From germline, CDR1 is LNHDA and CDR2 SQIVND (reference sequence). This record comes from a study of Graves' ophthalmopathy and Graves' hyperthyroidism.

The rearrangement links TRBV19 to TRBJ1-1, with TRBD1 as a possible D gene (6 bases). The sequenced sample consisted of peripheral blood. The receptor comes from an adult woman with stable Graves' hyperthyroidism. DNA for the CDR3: TGTGCCAGTAGCCCACAGGGTGTCTACACTGAAGCTTTCTTT. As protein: CASSPQGVYTEAFF.